This T cell receptor beta chain was observed in a study of blood T cell repertoires in COVID-19. Looking at the study overall: Acute and convalescent COVID-19 specimens originated in the United States, Italy and Spain. In each case, the material was cDNA or gDNA derived from T cells, B-cell-depleted T cells, or PBMCs.

This CDR3 contains 13 residues. Looked up from germline, CDR1 is LNHDA and CDR2 is SQIVND (reference sequence). V gave up 0 bases and J gave up 6 bases, with 9 bases separating them. In the original processing: Using reference gene primer amplification, nucleated cell counts were estimated. Sequenced by immunoSEQ multiplex PCR; TCRdb stores in-frame clones only, minus some. D and trimming were read from the DNA, whereas the V and J calls and clone size are those reported in that table. Altogether about 120,000 clones are present, nearly 90% being singletons, with the ten largest covering roughly 4%. Seattle patient enrollment occurred during active infection, with longitudinal follow-up thereafter.

This sequence joins TRBV19 and TRBJ2-7, with unresolved D. This TCR came from a woman aged 55-69 years with COVID-19, enrolled during active disease. Input material: peripheral blood. The CDR3 coding sequence is TGTGCCAGTAGTATAGATCCCCGGGTCGAGCAGTACTTC. Its translation: CASSIDPRVEQYF.